One sample yielded the 2 T cell receptor beta chains listed below, sequenced in a study of T cells expressing NK-cell markers. TCRdb re-called the 5' RACE reads, yielding one record per CDR3 amino acid sequence without DNA. In total, the table holds 200,000 to 300,000 distinct CDR3 sequences. Sequencing input: blood T cells: a sorted CD56 or NKG2C T cell subset, CD4+ or CD8+ T cells, or bulk PBMC T cells (not recorded which). The receptors derive from a woman between 18 and 75 years old in good health.

This chain joins TRBV10-3 and TRBJ1-2. The CDR3 spans 16 residues. CDR1 and CDR2 from the germline V gene are ENHRY and SYGVKD. CDR3 region: CAISDAGTKTNYGYTF.

The rearrangement joins TRBV7-8 to TRBJ1-1. The germline V gene has CDR1 SGHVS and CDR2 FQNEAQ. This CDR3 has 14 amino acids. The chain's CDR3 is CASSDYSLNTEAFF.